Listed below are T cell receptor beta chains from one sample, sequenced in a study of blood T cell repertoires in COVID-19. Clones were read by immunoSEQ multiplex PCR, and TCRdb kept only the in-frame ones, dropping some. Among approximately 300,000 clones, more than 80% were seen once, and the ten largest hold 3.7%. Sequencing was done on a sample of peripheral blood. The receptors were sampled from a woman aged 40 to 49 with acute or convalescent COVID-19. CDR3s include the opening cysteine and the closing phenylalanine or tryptophan. D genes are given only for firm matches. Clone sizes are given selectively: once, few, many, or a class where the clone is expanded.

D	V	size	J	DNA	CDR3
-	TRBV7-8	-	TRBJ2-3	TGTGCCAGCAGCTTATCGGAGTGGGATACGCAGTATTTT	CASSLSEWDTQYF
TRBD1	TRBV6-5	-	TRBJ1-4	TGTGCCAGCAGTTACGGACAGGCTACCTCTGAAAAACTGTTTTTT	CASSYGQATSEKLFF
-	TRBV4-1	-	TRBJ2-2	TGCGCCAGCAGCTTGCAGGGTACCCGAGGCACCGGGGAGCTGTTTTTT	CASSLQGTRGTGELFF
TRBD1	TRBV28	-	TRBJ1-1	TGTGCCAGCAGGGGGTGGGGCGGAGCAGGGGGTGAAGCTTTCTTT	CASRGWGGAGGEAFF
TRBD1	TRBV6-1	-	TRBJ1-1	TGTGCCAGCAGTGACCTACAGGGGATGAACACTGAAGCTTTCTTT	CASSDLQGMNTEAFF
-	TRBV4-1	-	TRBJ2-3	TGCGCCAGCAGCCAAGAACGGGGCACAGATACGCAGTATTTT	CASSQERGTDTQYF
-	TRBV5-1	-	TRBJ1-4	TGCGCCAGCAGCCGTTCCTCCGAGGAAAAACTGTTTTTT	CASSRSSEEKLFF
-	TRBV5-1	once	TRBJ1-1	TGCGCCAGCAGCTTGGCGGGACAAGGATTGAACACTGAAGCTTTCTTT	CASSLAGQGLNTEAFF
TRBD2	TRBV6-1	-	TRBJ2-5	TGTGCCAGCAGTGAGCTAGCGGGGCAAGAGACCCAGTACTTC	CASSELAGQETQYF
-	TRBV7-2	-	TRBJ1-4	TGTGCCAGCAGCTTAGCGGGTAGCTCTAATGAAAAACTGTTTTTT	CASSLAGSSNEKLFF
-	TRBV5-6	-	TRBJ1-1	TGTGCCAGCAGCTTGGTTGGCTGGGGGGGAATGAACACTGAAGCTTTCTTT	CASSLVGWGGMNTEAFF
TRBD2	TRBV19	-	TRBJ2-3	TGTGCCAGTAGTATCCTAGCGGGGGGGGGAATTGCAGATACGCAGTATTTT	CASSILAGGGIADTQYF
-	TRBV4-1	-	TRBJ1-3	TGCGCCAGCAGCCAAGTAGTTGCGGGGACCGACACCATATATTTT	CASSQVVAGTDTIYF
-	TRBV9	-	TRBJ1-3	TGTGCCAGCAGCGTAGTAGGAAACACCATATATTTT	CASSVVGNTIYF
TRBD1	TRBV4-1	once	TRBJ1-2	TGCGCCAGCAGCCAGCCCCGGACAGGCTTGATGGGCTATGGCTACACCTTC	CASSQPRTGLMGYGYTF
TRBD1	TRBV7-2	-	TRBJ2-2	TGTGCCAGCAGCTTAGTAGCGGGACAGGGGTACACCGGGGAGCTGTTTTTT	CASSLVAGQGYTGELFF
-	TRBV19	-	TRBJ1-4	TGTGCCAGTAAAACAGGGCCAGCCGTGGGTAATGAAAAACTGTTTTTT	CASKTGPAVGNEKLFF
-	TRBV18	once	TRBJ1-1	TGTGCCAGCTCACCAAGTCCTGCGCCAAACACTGAAGCTTTCTTT	CASSPSPAPNTEAFF
TRBD1	TRBV19	-	TRBJ1-2	TGTGCCAGTAGTATAATGGGACAGGGTGACTATGGCTACACCTTC	CASSIMGQGDYGYTF
TRBD1	TRBV2	-	TRBJ1-3	TGTGCCAGCAGGAGGGGGACAGGGGGAAACACCATATATTTT	CASRRGTGGNTIYF
TRBD1	TRBV9	-	TRBJ2-2	TGTGCCAGCAGCGTAGAAGGGGGCAGTTTGACCGGGGAGCTGTTTTTT	CASSVEGGSLTGELFF
TRBD2	TRBV11-3	-	TRBJ2-3	TGTGCCAGCAGCTTGGCGGGGGGCACAGATACGCAGTATTTT	CASSLAGGTDTQYF
TRBD1	TRBV2	-	TRBJ1-1	TGTGCCAGCAACGGACAGGGGAACACTGAAGCTTTCTTT	CASNGQGNTEAFF
-	TRBV9	-	TRBJ1-2	TGTGCCAGCAGCGATCAAGCAGGGGTAGTTAGGAACTATGGCTACACCTTC	CASSDQAGVVRNYGYTF
TRBD1	TRBV7-2	once	TRBJ1-2	TGTGCCAGCAGTCTCCTGGGACAGGCTACGTCTAACTATGGCTACACCTTC	CASSLLGQATSNYGYTF
-	TRBV30	-	TRBJ2-3	TGTGCCTGGACTGGCTTTTCGTTATTTAGCACAGATACGCAGTATTTT	CAWTGFSLFSTDTQYF
TRBD1	TRBV5-1	-	TRBJ1-4	TGCGCCAGCAGCCCATGGACAGGGGGCGGTGAAAAACTGTTTTTT	CASSPWTGGGEKLFF
TRBD2	TRBV6-5	-	TRBJ2-3	TGTGCCAGCAGCTCTGGACTAGCGACAGATACGCAGTATTTT	CASSSGLATDTQYF
-	TRBV18	-	TRBJ1-4	TGTGCCAGCTCACCACTGGCAGGCTCAACTAATGAAAAACTGTTTTTT	CASSPLAGSTNEKLFF
-	TRBV11-2	few	TRBJ1-6	TGTGCCAGCAGCTTAGATACGGAGGCCCTATCATCATCACCCCTCCACTTT	CASSLDTEALSSSPLHF
TRBD1	TRBV11-2	-	TRBJ1-1	TGTGCCAGCGGGGGACAGAGGAACACTGAAGCTTTCTTT	CASGGQRNTEAFF
-	TRBV12-3/TRBV12-4	-	TRBJ1-2	TGTGCCAGCAAGCAGGGCGTCTTCTATGGCTACACCTTC	CASKQGVFYGYTF
-	TRBV7-6	once	TRBJ1-2	TGTGCCAGCAGCTTAGATCCAGGGAACGACTATGGCTACACCTTC	CASSLDPGNDYGYTF
TRBD2	TRBV5-1	few	TRBJ2-1	TGCGCCAGCAGCTTTAGGGCGGGGAGCGGGGGAAATCGGCAGTTCTTC	CASSFRAGSGGNRQFF
TRBD1	TRBV2	-	TRBJ1-2	TGTGCCAGCCGCTTTACTAGACAGGGGACTAACTATGGCTACACCTTC	CASRFTRQGTNYGYTF
-	TRBV29-1	-	TRBJ1-5	TGCAGCGTTAAGGACAGCTCTGGGGAGCCCCAGCATTTT	CSVKDSSGEPQHF
-	TRBV4-1	-	TRBJ1-5	TGCGCCAGCAGCCCGACAGCTCCAAGATGGGGCAGCAATCAGCCCCAGCATTTT	CASSPTAPRWGSNQPQHF
-	TRBV11-2	-	TRBJ2-6	TGTGCCAGCAGCTTATCCCAGGGGGAGGTCTCTGGGGCCAACGTCCTGACTTTC	CASSLSQGEVSGANVLTF
TRBD1	TRBV10-2	-	TRBJ1-1	TGCGCCAGCCTGGGACAGGGGGCTACCGGCACTGAAGCTTTCTTT	CASLGQGATGTEAFF
TRBD2	TRBV5-1	-	TRBJ2-1	TGCGCCAGCAGCTTGAGGCTAGCGGGGGGGAACAATGAGCAGTTCTTC	CASSLRLAGGNNEQFF
-	TRBV18	once	TRBJ1-1	TGTGCCAGCTCACTGTCTTGGGGGACTAGTAACACTGAAGCTTTCTTT	CASSLSWGTSNTEAFF
TRBD1	TRBV11-2	-	TRBJ1-2	TGTGCCAGCAGCCAACAGGGGGCTGGCTACACCTTC	CASSQQGAGYTF
TRBD2	TRBV5-1	few	TRBJ2-1	TGCGCCAGCAGCAGTATAGCGGGGGTTTACAATGAGCAGTTCTTC	CASSSIAGVYNEQFF
-	TRBV27	-	TRBJ1-1	TGTGCCAGCAGTTTAGGGGGGGGGCGTGTAATCACTGAAGCTTTCTTT	CASSLGGGRVITEAFF
TRBD2	TRBV4-1	-	TRBJ2-2	TGCGCCAGCAGCATCGGCGAGCGGGGGGCCGGGGAGCTGTTTTTT	CASSIGERGAGELFF
-	TRBV12-3/TRBV12-4	-	TRBJ1-1	TGTGCCAGCAGTTTAGGCTCGGGCACTGAAGCTTTCTTT	CASSLGSGTEAFF
-	TRBV29-1	-	TRBJ1-1	TGCAGCGTTGAAGAACAACAGAGCCCCTACACTGAAGCTTTCTTT	CSVEEQQSPYTEAFF
-	TRBV4-1	-	TRBJ2-5	TGCGCCAGCAGCCAAGAATCTCCCGGCCCCGCCGGGTACCAAGAGACCCAGTACTTC	CASSQESPGPAGYQETQYF
TRBD1	TRBV24-1	-	TRBJ1-1	TGTGCCACCAGTGATTTCCGACAGGGGGCGTTAGTGAACACTGAAGCTTTCTTT	CATSDFRQGALVNTEAFF
-	TRBV12-3/TRBV12-4	-	TRBJ2-1	TGTGCCAGCGGTACAGGCTACAATGAGCAGTTCTTC	CASGTGYNEQFF
-	TRBV6-5	-	TRBJ1-2	TGTGCCAGCAGGAGGACAGAGAACTATGGCTACACCTTC	CASRRTENYGYTF
-	TRBV10-2	-	TRBJ2-1	TGCGCCAGCAGTTCAGACAGGCCAATTAGTGATGAGCAGTTCTTC	CASSSDRPISDEQFF
-	TRBV5-1	-	TRBJ1-3	TGCGCCAGCAGCTCGCTTCTACAGGGTCCTGGAAACACCATATATTTT	CASSSLLQGPGNTIYF
TRBD1	TRBV2	-	TRBJ1-2	TGTGCCAGCAGATCGACAGGGAACTATGGCTACACCTTC	CASRSTGNYGYTF
-	TRBV6-1	-	TRBJ1-6	TGTGCCAGCAGTGATGATAGTCCAGGGCTGGGTTCACCCCTCCACTTT	CASSDDSPGLGSPLHF
-	TRBV5-4	-	TRBJ1-1	TGTGCCAGCAGCTCGGCCGGGGGACCGGACACTGAAGCTTTCTTT	CASSSAGGPDTEAFF
TRBD1	TRBV6-5	-	TRBJ2-3	TGTGCCAGCATTTCAGGGGGCCCAGATACGCAGTATTTT	CASISGGPDTQYF
TRBD1	TRBV5-1	-	TRBJ2-2	TGCGCCAGCAGCTTGTCAGGACAGGGACGGGACACCGGGGAGCTGTTTTTT	CASSLSGQGRDTGELFF
-	TRBV6-5	-	TRBJ1-1	TGTGCCAGCAGTTACTCAGAGGGAGACACTGAAGCTTTCTTT	CASSYSEGDTEAFF
TRBD1	TRBV19	-	TRBJ1-2	TGTGCCAGTAGTATGAGGGACAGGGTCCCCTATGGCTACACCTTC	CASSMRDRVPYGYTF